The clone carrying this TCR beta chain was observed a single time. This sample was included in a study of blood T cell repertoires in COVID-19. In the original workflow: Reference gene primer amplification gave estimated nucleated cell counts. Method: immunoSEQ multiplex PCR; TCRdb's copy keeps in-frame clones and lacks some. V and J calls and clone size are as listed in that table; D and trimming were resolved from the DNA. The sample includes approximately 120,000 clones, around nine tenths of them seen just once. The germline V gene encodes CDR1 SGHTA and CDR2 FQGNSA. V was pared by 6 bases and J by 4 bases, with 6 bases of the junction left unmatched. The CDR3 has 15 residues.

This chain connects TRBV7-2 to TRBJ2-3, with 11 bases identical to TRBD2. What was sequenced was peripheral blood. This TCR was recovered from a woman older than 75 with acute or convalescent COVID-19. CDR3 loop: CASRPVAGGADTQYF. CDR3 nucleotide sequence: TGTGCCAGCAGGCCAGTAGCGGGGGGGGCAGATACGCAGTATTTT.